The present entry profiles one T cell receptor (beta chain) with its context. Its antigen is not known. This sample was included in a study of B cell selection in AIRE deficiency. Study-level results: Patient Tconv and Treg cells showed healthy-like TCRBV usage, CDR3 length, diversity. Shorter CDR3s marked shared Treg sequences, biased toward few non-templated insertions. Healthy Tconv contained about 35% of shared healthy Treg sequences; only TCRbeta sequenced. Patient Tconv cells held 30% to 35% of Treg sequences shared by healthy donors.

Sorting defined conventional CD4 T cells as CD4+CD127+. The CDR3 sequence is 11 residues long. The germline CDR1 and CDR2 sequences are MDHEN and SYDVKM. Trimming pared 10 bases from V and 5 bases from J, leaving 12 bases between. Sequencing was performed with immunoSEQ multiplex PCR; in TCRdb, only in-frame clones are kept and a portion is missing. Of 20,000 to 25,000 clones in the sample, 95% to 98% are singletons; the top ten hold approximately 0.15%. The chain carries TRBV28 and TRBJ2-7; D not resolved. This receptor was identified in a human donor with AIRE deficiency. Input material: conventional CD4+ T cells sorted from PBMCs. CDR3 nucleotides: TGTGCCACCGAGAATACCGACGAGCAGTACTTC. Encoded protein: CATENTDEQYF. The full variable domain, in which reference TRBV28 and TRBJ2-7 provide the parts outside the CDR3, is DVKVTQSSRYLVKRTGEKVFLECVQDMDHENMFWYRQDPGLGLRLIYFSYDVKMKEKGDIPEGYSVSREKKERFSLILESASTNQTSMYLCATENTDEQYFGPGTRLTVT.